This T cell receptor (beta chain) was sequenced in a study of cytomegalovirus exposure and HLA in healthy donors. Whole-study context: In a previous analysis, some 110 million unique TCR beta sequences were found from 170 million or so T cells. Notes on the study in general: Relative to the roughly 700-donor mean, N-insertions were reportedly fewer in an Asian-associated ancestry cluster in a later analysis. Immune exposure was documented only through CMV serostatus.

Notes on this clone: Its antigen remains unknown.

The CDR3 is 15 residues long. In germline, CDR1 is LNHNV, CDR2 YYDKDF (reference sequence). Trimming stripped 0 bases from V and 7 bases from J, with 13 bases between. Both 60 Vbeta primers and 13 Jbeta primers went into the PCR. Sequencing used immunoSEQ multiplex PCR; TCRdb keeps in-frame clones, though not all of them. In the table there are 85,000 to 100,000 clones, about 78% of which are singletons. The sequence was obtained from a man aged 40-55 years in good health and CMV-seronegative. This chain connects TRBV15 to TRBJ2-1; weak D call: TRBD1 (6 bases). The sequenced sample consisted of PBMCs. The CDR3 DNA is TGTGCCACCAGCAGAGACCAGGGGTTAAGGAATGAGCAGTTCTTC. Translated, it gives CATSRDQGLRNEQFF.